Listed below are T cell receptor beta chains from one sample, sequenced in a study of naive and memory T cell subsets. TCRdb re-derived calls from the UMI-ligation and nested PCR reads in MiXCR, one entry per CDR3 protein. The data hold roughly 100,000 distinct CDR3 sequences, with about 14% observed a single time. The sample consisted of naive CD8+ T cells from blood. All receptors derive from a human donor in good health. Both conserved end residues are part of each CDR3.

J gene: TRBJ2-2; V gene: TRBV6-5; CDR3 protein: CASSYWKGAGELFF
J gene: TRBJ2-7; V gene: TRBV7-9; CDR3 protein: CASSKGLAYEQYF
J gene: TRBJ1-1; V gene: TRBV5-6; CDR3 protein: CASSLVAGDGTEAFF
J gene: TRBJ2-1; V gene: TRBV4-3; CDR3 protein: CASSQEPSTGGPSDEQFF
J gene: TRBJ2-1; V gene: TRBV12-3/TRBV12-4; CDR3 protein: CASSLFGGSSGDNEQFF
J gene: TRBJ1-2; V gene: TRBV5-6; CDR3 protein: CASSSGTGYTGYTF
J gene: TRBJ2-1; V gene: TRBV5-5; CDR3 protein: CASSLSLEQFF
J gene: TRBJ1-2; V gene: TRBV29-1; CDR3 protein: CSVVPSEDYGYTF
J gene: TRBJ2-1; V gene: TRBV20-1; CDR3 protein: CSARTYVVGQGLNEQFF
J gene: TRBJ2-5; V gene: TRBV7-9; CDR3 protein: CASSFAQQETQYF
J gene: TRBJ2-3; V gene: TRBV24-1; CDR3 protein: CATRPSGSSTDTQYF
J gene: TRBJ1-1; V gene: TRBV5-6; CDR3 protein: CASSAQLIGRAEAFF
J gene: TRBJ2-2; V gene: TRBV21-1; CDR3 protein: CASSKAPSANTGELFF
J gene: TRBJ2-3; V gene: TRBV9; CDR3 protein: CASSAPGQGVADTQYF
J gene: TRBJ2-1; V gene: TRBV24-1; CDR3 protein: CATSDPDKLVNEQFF
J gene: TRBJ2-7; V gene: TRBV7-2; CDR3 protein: CASSLAGAYEQYF
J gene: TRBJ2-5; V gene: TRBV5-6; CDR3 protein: CASSCRDSIEETQYF
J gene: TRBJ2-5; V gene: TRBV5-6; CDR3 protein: CASSLVPRETQYF
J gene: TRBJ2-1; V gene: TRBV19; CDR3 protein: CASSIAVSGSYNEQFF
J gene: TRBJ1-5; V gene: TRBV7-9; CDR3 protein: CASSRGTGDQPQHF
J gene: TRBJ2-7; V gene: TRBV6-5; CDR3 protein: CASSTGQGFYEQYF
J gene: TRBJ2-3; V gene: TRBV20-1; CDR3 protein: CSAIGWTGGGALDTQYF
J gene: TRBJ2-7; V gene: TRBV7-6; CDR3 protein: CASSSGQTSYEQYF
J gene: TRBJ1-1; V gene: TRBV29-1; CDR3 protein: CSVEVSEAFF
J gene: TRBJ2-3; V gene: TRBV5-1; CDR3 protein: CASSATREEGTDTQYF
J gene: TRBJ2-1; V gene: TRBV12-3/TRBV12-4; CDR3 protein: CASSLDPRLNSYNEQFF
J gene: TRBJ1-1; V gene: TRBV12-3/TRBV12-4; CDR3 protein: CASSFGGSTEAFF
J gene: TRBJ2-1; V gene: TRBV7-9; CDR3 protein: CASSPPGTDLNNEQFF
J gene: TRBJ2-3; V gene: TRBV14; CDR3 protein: CASSQGTGKTDTQYF
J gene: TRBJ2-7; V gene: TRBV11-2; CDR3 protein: CASSLVGPLAAYEQYF
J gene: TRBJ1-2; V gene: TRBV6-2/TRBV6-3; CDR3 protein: CASSYSGYGYTF
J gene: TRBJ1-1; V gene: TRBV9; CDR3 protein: CASSAWGYTEAFF
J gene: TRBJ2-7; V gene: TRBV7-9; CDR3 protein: CASSRPGQGAYEQYF
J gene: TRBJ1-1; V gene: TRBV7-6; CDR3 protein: CASSLSNRDKAPGTEAFF
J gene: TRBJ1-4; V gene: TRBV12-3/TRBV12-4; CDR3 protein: CASSPLREKLFF
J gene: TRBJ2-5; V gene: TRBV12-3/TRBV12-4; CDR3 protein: CASTRREFQETQYF
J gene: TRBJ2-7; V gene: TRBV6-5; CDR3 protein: CASSSGSGFDEQYF
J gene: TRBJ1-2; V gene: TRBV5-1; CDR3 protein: CASSLSLSDNYGYTF
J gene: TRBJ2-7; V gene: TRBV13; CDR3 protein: CASSPGPSYEQYF
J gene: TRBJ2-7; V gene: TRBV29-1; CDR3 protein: CSGSTGTYEQYF
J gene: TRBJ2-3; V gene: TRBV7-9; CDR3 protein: CASSLAGGVDTQYF
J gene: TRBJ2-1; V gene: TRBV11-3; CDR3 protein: CASSPGAGDNEQFF
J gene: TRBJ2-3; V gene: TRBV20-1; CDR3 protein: CSARAGGGGLPDTQYF
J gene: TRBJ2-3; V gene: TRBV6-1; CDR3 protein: CASSEEDRVSDTQYF
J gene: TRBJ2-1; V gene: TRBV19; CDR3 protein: CASSSSGMSLYNEQFF
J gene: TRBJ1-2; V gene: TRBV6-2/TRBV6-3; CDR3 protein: CASSLLFYGYTF
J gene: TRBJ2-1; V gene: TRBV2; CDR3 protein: CASDTDRESYNEQFF
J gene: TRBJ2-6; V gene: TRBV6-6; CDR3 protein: CASSYGKGKGSGANVLTF
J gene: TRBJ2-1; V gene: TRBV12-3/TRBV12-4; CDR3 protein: CASSAVLSEEYNEQFF